Ten or more counts support the clone carrying this TCR beta chain. Germline and junction disagree at one end, which may indicate a read error. RNA transcripts gave rise to amplified TCR beta CDR3 regions. In the first-round RT-PCR of the TCR CDR3, the HTBI primer set was used. One entry per CDR3 protein results from TCRdb running MiXCR on the multiplex PCR reads. The sample holds over 700,000 distinct CDR3 sequences, roughly a sixth seen once. Hyperthyroidism patients were newly diagnosed, had disease duration under 2 months, and were aged 18 to 65 years. The diagnostic basis comprised clinical symptoms, serum thyroxine and TRAb, thyroid ultrasound and orbital computed tomography. It was at first hyperthyroidism diagnosis, before any ophthalmopathy symptoms, that the blood sample was taken. An approximately 10 ml volume of fresh peripheral blood provided the PBMCs. This specimen belongs to a study of T cells in Graves' hyperthyroidism and ophthalmopathy.

The TCR sequence derives from a woman in her 50s with Graves' hyperthyroidism that later progressed to Graves' ophthalmopathy. Sequencing was carried out using blood.

The CDR3: CASSLGAGGAYEQYF. CDR3 nucleotide sequence: TGTGCCAGCAGTTTAGGGGCAGGGGGGGCCTACGAGCAGTACTTC. The J gene is TRBJ2-7, the V gene TRBV5-1; D tentatively fits TRBD1 or TRBD2 (7 bases each). CDR3 length: 15 amino acids. Germline CDR1 SGHRS, CDR2 YFSETQ.